This entry is about one TCR beta chain. Its cognate antigen is unknown. V lost 6 bases to trimming and J lost 8 bases; unmatched junction nucleotides: 9. The CDR3 has 14 residues. The germline V gene has CDR1 LNHDA and CDR2 SQIVND (reference sequence). Clones were sequenced by immunoSEQ multiplex PCR, and TCRdb holds only the in-frame ones, with some missing. Here the sample spans about 200,000 clones, approximately 95% being singletons. The data stem from a study of T cell responses to AZD1222 COVID-19 vaccine. General study findings and limits: Following two doses of AZD1222, Spike-specific TCR breadth and depth rose. Across spike, vaccine-associated CD4 TCRs were found, dominant at 160-218 and 743-854. Researchers took repertoire samples only after the peak T cell response had come. In the spike-specific TCR repertoire, nearly half reportedly target unmutated variant regions.

Sequencing was performed on peripheral blood, taken 28 days after the second AZD1222 dose. This sequence was found in an adult who received the AZD1222 COVID-19 vaccine. The rearrangement links TRBV19 to TRBJ1-4; TRBD1 aligns across 7 bases. CDR3 nucleotides: TGTGCCAGTAGCGACAGGGTTCTAAGGGAAAAACTGTTTTTT. Its protein is CASSDRVLREKLFF.